The 14 T cell receptor beta chains given below trace back to one sample, sequenced in a study of cytomegalovirus exposure and HLA in healthy donors. In the PCR, 60 Vbeta and 13 Jbeta primers were used. Profiled with immunoSEQ multiplex PCR; TCRdb holds only in-frame clones, not every one. The sample has approximately 38,000 clones. Sequencing was carried out using PBMCs. Every receptor here comes from a human donor in good health.

The chain combines TRBV19 with TRBJ2-2, with D possibly matching TRBD1 (6 bases). The CDR3 loop spans 14 amino acids. Germline V lookup: CDR1 LNHDA, CDR2 SQIVND (reference sequence). Trimming took off 5 bases at V and 0 bases at J, with 7 bases between the two ends. The CDR3 is CASSGQTNTGELFF. The DNA of the CDR3 is TGTGCCAGTAGTGGACAGACGAACACCGGGGAGCTGTTTTTT.

CDR3 protein: CAWRDDSPEKLFF. CDR3 DNA sequence: TGTGCCTGGAGGGATGACAGTCCTGAAAAACTGTTTTTT. The chain links TRBV30 to TRBJ1-4; TRBD1 might be the D (5 bases). Germline V CDR1 and CDR2: GTSNPN, SVGIG (reference sequence). This CDR3 has 13 amino acids. V was pared by 3 bases and J by 7 bases, with 12 bases between.

About this clone itself: A junction end diverges from the germline sequence, so it may reflect a read error. The chain recombines TRBV4-1 with TRBJ2-3, with D hard to call. Germline V gene data show CDR1 as MGHRA and CDR2 as YSYEKL. CDR3 size: 13 residues. CDR3 DNA: TGCGCCAGCAGCCAAGAAAGCGAAGATAAGCAGTATTTT. It yields the protein CASSQESEDKQYF.

The chain recombines TRBV30 with TRBJ2-2; D gene uncertain. The CDR3 spans 14 residues. V lost 0 bases and J 4 bases, leaving 9 bases between the germline ends. CDR1 is GTSNPN and CDR2 is SVGIG in the germline V gene (reference sequence). CDR3 sequence reads: CAWSVQHLTGELFF. The DNA of the CDR3 is TGTGCCTGGAGTGTACAGCATCTCACCGGGGAGCTGTTTTTT.

This chain connects TRBV25-1 to TRBJ1-6, with D possibly matching TRBD1 (5 bases). Looked up from germline, CDR1 is MGHDK and CDR2 is SYGVNS. V was clipped by 6 bases and J by 7 bases, with 16 bases between them. The CDR3 runs to 15 residues. The CDR3 nucleotides read TGTGCCAGCAGACCACCGGGGGGTTCAAATTCACCCCTCCACTTT. Its translation is CASRPPGGSNSPLHF.

About this clone itself: One end of the junction is discordant with germline, which a read error may explain. This sequence joins TRBV6-5 and TRBJ1-1; the D gene is possibly TRBD1 (6 bases). The germline V gene encodes CDR1 MNHEY and CDR2 SVGAGI. The CDR3 is 14 residues long. The CDR3 reads CASRLGQSNTEDFF. The CDR3 region has the DNA TGTGCCAGCAGATTAGGACAGTCGAACACTGAAGATTTCTTT.

The rearrangement uses TRBV25-1 and TRBJ2-7; 10 bases are a match to TRBD1. Trimming removed 6 bases from V and 6 bases from J; junction bases left unmatched: 11. The length of the CDR3 is 15 residues. In germline, CDR1 is MGHDK, CDR2 SYGVNS. CDR3 DNA: TGTGCCAGCAGCCCCGCGGACAGGGGGTTGGTCGAGCAGTACTTC. It specifies CASSPADRGLVEQYF.

The rearrangement joins TRBV9 to TRBJ2-6; a possible D gene is TRBD1 (5 bases). V shed 4 bases and J shed 0 bases, with 11 bases lying between them. Germline CDR1 SGDLS, CDR2 YYNGEE. This CDR3 has 16 amino acids. The CDR3 reads CASSKTAISGANVLTF. The CDR3 DNA is TGTGCCAGCAGCAAGACAGCCATCTCTGGGGCCAACGTCCTGACTTTC.

The rearrangement uses TRBV6-6 and TRBJ1-6; TRBD1 agrees at 10 bases. There are 12 residues in the CDR3. In germline, CDR1 is MNHNY, CDR2 SVGAGI (reference sequence). Trimming cost V 0 bases and J 19 bases; bases outside gene matches: 3. DNA for the CDR3: TGTGCCAGCAGTTACTCGGACAGGGGGATTCACTTT. Its translation is CASSYSDRGIHF.

The genes are TRBV4-2 and TRBJ2-1; a weak D match, TRBD2 (5 bases). The CDR3 has 15 residues. From germline, CDR1 is LGHNA and CDR2 YNFKEQ. The V gene lost 0 bases and the J gene lost 6 bases, with 12 bases spanning the gap. The CDR3: CASSQEAAGLNEQFF. In DNA form, the CDR3 reads TGTGCCAGCAGCCAAGAGGCGGCGGGTCTCAATGAGCAGTTCTTC.

The chain recombines TRBV4-1 with TRBJ1-1, with D tentatively TRBD1 (6 bases). CDR3 length equals 15 residues. The germline V gene encodes CDR1 MGHRA and CDR2 YSYEKL. Trimming removed 0 bases from V and 4 bases from J, with 12 bases in between. The CDR3 is CASSQELGAITEAFF. CDR3 DNA sequence: TGCGCCAGCAGCCAAGAATTGGGGGCGATCACTGAAGCTTTCTTT.

The chain combines TRBV5-8 with TRBJ1-2; 12 bases are a match to TRBD1. There are 14 residues in the CDR3. The germline V gene has CDR1 SGHTS and CDR2 YDEGEE. V was clipped by 4 bases and J by 6 bases; unmatched bases: 4. The CDR3 nucleotides are TGTGCCAGCAGCGGGGACAGGGGGCTGGATGGCTACACCTTC. This sequence encodes CASSGDRGLDGYTF. The full variable domain, in which reference TRBV5-8 and TRBJ1-2 provide the parts outside the CDR3, is EAGVTQSPTHLIKTRGQQATLRCSPISGHTSVYWYQQALGLGLQFLLWYDEGEERNRGNFPPRFSGRQFPNYSSELNVNALELEDSALYLCASSGDRGLDGYTFGSGTRLTVV.

The chain joins TRBV7-2 to TRBJ2-3; the D gene is possibly TRBD2 (7 bases). Germline CDR1 is SGHTA and CDR2 is FQGNSA. V gave up 2 bases and J gave up 4 bases, with 16 bases separating them. The CDR3 totals 16 residues. The CDR3 coding sequence is TGTGCCAGCAGCTTAAGGGTGGGAGGGGGTTCAGATACGCAGTATTTT. Amino acid sequence: CASSLRVGGGSDTQYF.

As concerns this clone: The junction departs from the called germline gene at one end, perhaps through a read error. The J gene is TRBJ2-1, the V gene TRBV30; the D gene is possibly TRBD1 (6 bases). This CDR3 has 14 amino acids. From germline, CDR1 is GTSNPN and CDR2 SVGIG (reference sequence). The CDR3 region is CALEPTGSDNEQFF. CDR3 DNA: TGTGCCTTGGAACCGACAGGCTCCGACAATGAGCAGTTCTTC. The variable domain in full, completed from reference TRBV30 and TRBJ2-1, reads SQTIHQWPATLVQPVGSPLSLECTVEGTSNPNLYWYRQAAGRGLQLLFYSVGIGQISSEVPQNLSASRPQDRQFILSSKKLLLSDSGFYLCALEPTGSDNEQFFGPGTRLTVL.